The entry below gives a single TCR beta chain sequence along with its context. These data come from a study of blood T cell repertoires in COVID-19. Across the whole study: There were acute and convalescent COVID-19 samples, and they came from the United States, Italy and Spain.

V shed 2 bases and J 5 bases; nucleotides not matched to a gene: 12. Germline V gene sequence: CDR1 SGHNT, CDR2 YYREEE (reference sequence). This CDR3 has 16 residues. Per the original methods: Amplifying reference gene primers gave estimates of nucleated cell counts. Profiled with immunoSEQ multiplex PCR; TCRdb holds only in-frame clones, not every one. V, J and clone size were drawn from that table, and D and trimming were deduced from the DNA. The table lists approximately 160,000 clones, about 82% of them singletons. Sequencing input: peripheral blood. The source is a man aged 50-60 years with active or convalescent COVID-19. This rearrangement joins TRBV5-4 to TRBJ2-7, with 8 bases aligning to TRBD1. For the CDR3, the DNA is TGTGCCAGCAGCTTCCCTCTTGGACAGGGATCAGACGAGCAGTACTTC. Translation gives CASSFPLGQGSDEQYF.